This is a list of T cell receptor beta chains from one sample in a study of OX40 agonist ivuxolimab in advanced cancers. This table comes from immunoSEQ multiplex PCR, and its TCRdb copy is limited to in-frame clones, with some not included. Seen here are about 100,000 clones, approximately 89% observed once, and the top ten hold less than 0.2%. Here the sequenced sample was CD4+ or CD8+ T cells sorted from blood, taken in a trial of the OX40 agonist ivuxolimab. The receptor set was obtained from an adult with an advanced solid tumor such as melanoma, head and neck, liver or kidney cancer. Both conserved end residues are part of each CDR3. The D gene is left open where the match is weak. Clone size is stated in some rows and not others, as once, few, many or a class when expanded.

CDR3 DNA | CDR3 protein | D gene | V gene | clone size | J gene
TGTGCCAGTAGTCCTACCCTAGGCGGGGGGGGAGCCCAGTACTTC | CASSPTLGGGGAQYF | TRBD2 | TRBV19 | - | TRBJ2-5
TGTGCCAGCAGCTCACCGGACCACTACGAGCAGTACTTC | CASSSPDHYEQYF | - | TRBV5-6 | - | TRBJ2-7
TGTGCCAGCAGGGGACAGGGTTACACAGATACGCAGTATTTT | CASRGQGYTDTQYF | TRBD1 | TRBV6-5 | - | TRBJ2-3
TGTGCCAGCAGCGAGGGAGTTGGGGGCGCGGGGACTGAAGCTTTCTTT | CASSEGVGGAGTEAFF | - | TRBV9 | - | TRBJ1-1
TGTGCCAGCAGTTTTAAAATCGATGGGGCCGGGGAGCTGTTTTTT | CASSFKIDGAGELFF | - | TRBV27 | - | TRBJ2-2
TGTGCCAGCTCCCCCGCCTCCCTAAACACCGGGGAGCTGTTTTTT | CASSPASLNTGELFF | - | TRBV6-5 | - | TRBJ2-2
TGCGCCAGCAGCGCGGGACAGGGGCCCTACGAGCAGTACTTC | CASSAGQGPYEQYF | TRBD1 | TRBV5-1 | - | TRBJ2-7
TGCGCCAGCAGAGTTGGGTCTACAGTGCTTATGAACACTGAAGCTTTCTTT | CASRVGSTVLMNTEAFF | - | TRBV5-1 | - | TRBJ1-1
TGTGCCAGCTCACCAAACCCGCCTAGCGGGTGGTACAATGAGCAGTTCTTC | CASSPNPPSGWYNEQFF | TRBD2 | TRBV18 | - | TRBJ2-1
TGTGCCAGCAGCTGGGGACTAGCGGGAAACAATGAGCAGTTCTTC | CASSWGLAGNNEQFF | TRBD2 | TRBV13 | - | TRBJ2-1
TGTGCCAGCAGTTTAGATTGGACTATCTCCTACGAGCAGTACTTC | CASSLDWTISYEQYF | - | TRBV28 | - | TRBJ2-7
TGTGCCACCGCGGACAGGGGTAATTCACCCCTCCACTTT | CATADRGNSPLHF | TRBD1 | TRBV19 | few | TRBJ1-6
TGTGCCAGCCGCATTTGGGAGTCCGGGGAGCTGTTTTTT | CASRIWESGELFF | - | TRBV6-1 | - | TRBJ2-2
TGTGCCAGCAGCATCGGGATGGCTAATGAAAAACTGTTTTTT | CASSIGMANEKLFF | - | TRBV9 | - | TRBJ1-4
TGTGCCTGGAGTAAGGCGGCAGGGGTTGTGAACGAGCAGTACTTC | CAWSKAAGVVNEQYF | - | TRBV30 | - | TRBJ2-7
TGTGCCAGCAGCTTGGACCGGGGGGGGTCCTACAATGAGCAGTTCTTC | CASSLDRGGSYNEQFF | TRBD2 | TRBV5-6 | once | TRBJ2-1
TGTGCCAGCAGCCGGGTTCCGGGACTGGCCTCTGGGGCCAACGTCCTGACTTTC | CASSRVPGLASGANVLTF | - | TRBV12-1 | - | TRBJ2-6
TGTGCCAGCAGTGAAGCGCGTGGGGAAACAGGGCTGCGACTCTTTGACACCGGGGAGCTGTTTTTT | CASSEARGETGLRLFDTGELFF | - | TRBV2 | once | TRBJ2-2
TGTGCCAGTAGGCACCCCTTAAGGGGGACTGAAGCTTTCTTT | CASRHPLRGTEAFF | - | TRBV19 | - | TRBJ1-1
TGTGCCAGCAGCCACGCCGCGGCTGAAAAACTGTTTTTT | CASSHAAAEKLFF | - | TRBV4-2 | - | TRBJ1-4
TGCGCCAGCAGCCACCCGGGACAGGGGGCGCGTGCCACCGGGGAGCTGTTTTTT | CASSHPGQGARATGELFF | TRBD1 | TRBV4-1 | - | TRBJ2-2
TGTGCCAGCAGTTACCCGGGACTAGCGGGAGAAGAGACCCAGTACTTC | CASSYPGLAGEETQYF | TRBD2 | TRBV6-6 | - | TRBJ2-5
TGTGCCAGCAGTTTCTCTCTAGCGGGCCTAGCCAAAAACATTCAGTACTTC | CASSFSLAGLAKNIQYF | TRBD2 | TRBV28 | - | TRBJ2-4
TGTGCCAGCAGCTTATTCCCCCCGTGGCAGGGTAATGGCTACACCTTC | CASSLFPPWQGNGYTF | - | TRBV7-2 | - | TRBJ1-2